A single sample is the source of the 8 T cell receptor beta chains below, sequenced in a study of OX40 agonist ivuxolimab in advanced cancers. Here immunoSEQ multiplex PCR was the method, and the copy in TCRdb shows in-frame clones only, minus some. The table shows roughly 80,000 clones, with just over 85% occurring only once. The sample in question was CD4+ or CD8+ T cells sorted from blood, obtained in a trial of the OX40 agonist ivuxolimab. The receptors here all came from an adult with an advanced solid tumor such as melanoma, head and neck, liver or kidney cancer.

The rearrangement links TRBV11-1 to TRBJ2-7; 12 bases fit TRBD2. Germline CDR1 reads SGHAT; CDR2 reads FQDESV (reference sequence). The length of the CDR3 is 15 residues. Trimming at V came to 6 bases and at J to 6 bases, leaving 9 bases not matched to a gene. CDR3 sequence reads: CASRRQGLAGSEQYF. Written as DNA, the CDR3 is TGTGCCAGCAGACGACAAGGACTAGCGGGAAGCGAGCAGTACTTC.

The rearrangement links TRBV29-1 to TRBJ1-5; D call uncertain. The V and J ends lost 2 bases and 7 bases respectively, with 12 bases between them. The V gene's germline CDR1 is SQVTM and CDR2 ANQGSEA. CDR3 length: 13 amino acids. The DNA of the CDR3 is TGCAGCGTTGAACCCTCCACGGGCCAGCCCCAGCATTTT. This codes for CSVEPSTGQPQHF.

V usage is TRBV19 and J usage is TRBJ1-2; 10 bases fit TRBD1. The V gene end was trimmed by 5 bases and the J gene end by 4 bases; junction bases not matched to a gene: 7. The CDR3 runs 15 residues. The germline V gene encodes CDR1 LNHDA and CDR2 SQIVND (reference sequence). Here the CDR3 reads CASSEDRGSRYGYTF. CDR3 in DNA: TGTGCCAGTAGTGAGGACAGGGGGAGCCGCTATGGCTACACCTTC.

V and J are TRBV6-5 and TRBJ1-2, with 8 bases fitting TRBD1. With 6 bases clipped from V and 6 bases from J, the junction kept 12 bases outside the gene matches. The CDR3 sequence is 15 residues long. Germline loops: CDR1 MNHEY, CDR2 SVGAGI. CDR3 coding DNA: TGTGCCAGCAGACGCGACCAGACAGGGGCCCATGGCTACACCTTC. It yields the protein CASRRDQTGAHGYTF.

This clone was counted only a few times. The rearrangement uses TRBV18 and TRBJ1-1; perhaps TRBD1 as D (6 bases). This CDR3 comprises 13 residues. V was trimmed by 5 bases and J by 5 bases, leaving 12 bases between them. Germline V CDR1 and CDR2: KGHSH, LQKENI. CDR3 nucleotides: TGTGCCAGCTCATCGGGACAAAGGACTGAAGCTTTCTTT. Residues: CASSSGQRTEAFF.

The genes are TRBV4-3 and TRBJ2-5; D uncertain. Germline-derived CDR1 and CDR2 are LGHNA and YSLEER. This CDR3 is 14 amino acids long. V lost 1 base and J 4 bases, leaving 10 bases between the germline ends. The DNA for the CDR3 is TGCGCCAGCAGCCAAGGTAACGCAGGAGAGACCCAGTACTTC. This codes for CASSQGNAGETQYF.

V gene TRBV9 combines with J gene TRBJ1-1, with D possibly matching TRBD1 (5 bases). CDR1 is SGDLS and CDR2 is YYNGEE in the germline V gene. This CDR3 is 15 amino acids long. The V and J ends lost 3 bases and 7 bases respectively, with 19 bases between them. CDR3 amino acids: CASSAMGTGMFEAFF. CDR3 sequence (DNA): TGTGCCAGCAGCGCCATGGGAACAGGCATGTTTGAAGCTTTCTTT.

The J gene is TRBJ1-5, the V gene TRBV2; possibly TRBD1 for D (6 bases). CDR3 size: 19 residues. The V gene's germline CDR1 is SNHLY and CDR2 FYNNEI. Trimming shortened V by 2 bases and J by 2 bases, and 22 bases separated the two germline ends. The CDR3 sequence: CASSENGLGRGNGNQPQHF. DNA for the CDR3: TGTGCCAGCAGTGAAAATGGACTTGGGAGGGGGAATGGCAATCAGCCCCAGCATTTT. Variable domain in full (rest from reference TRBV2 and TRBJ1-5): EPEVTQTPSHQVTQMGQEVILRCVPISNHLYFYWYRQILGQKVEFLVSFYNNEISEKSEIFDDQFSVERPDGSNFTLKIRSTKLEDSAMYFCASSENGLGRGNGNQPQHFGDGTRLSIL.